These T cell receptor beta chains were read from a single sample in a study of T cell repertoires in aging, cancer and after chemotherapy. TCRdb itself ran the multiplex PCR reads through MiXCR, one entry per CDR3 protein. The table lists under 10,000 distinct CDR3 sequences, around 50% of them singletons. Sequenced: blood. All receptors come from a human donor in good health. Each CDR3 is given with its conserved first and last residue. The D gene is left open where the match is weak. The size entry is marked missing in some rows and otherwise reads once, few, many or a size class.

clone_size | j_call | d_call | v_call | cdr3_length | cdr3_nt | cdr3_aa
NA | TRBJ2-7 | TRBD2 | TRBV5-6 | 16 | TGCGCCAGCAGCTTGGCCGGGACTAGCGGGTACTACGAGCAGTACTTC | CASSLAGTSGYYEQYF
NA | TRBJ1-6 | NA | TRBV6-1 | 14 | TGTGCCAGCAGTGAAGTGGGAGCGGCTTCACCCCTCCACTTT | CASSEVGAASPLHF
NA | TRBJ2-7 | NA | TRBV19 | 12 | TGTGCCAGTAGTATGGGCAACTACGAGCAGTACTTC | CASSMGNYEQYF
NA | TRBJ2-3 | NA | TRBV5-6 | 14 | TGTGCCAGCAGCCTAGGGGGAACCACAGATACGCAGTATTTT | CASSLGGTTDTQYF
NA | TRBJ2-7 | NA | TRBV7-9 | 15 | TGTGCCAGCAGCTTAGAGGGCAGGGGATCCTACGAGCAGTACTTC | CASSLEGRGSYEQYF
few | TRBJ2-3 | NA | TRBV30 | 12 | TGTGCCTGGAGTAGGGGCAGAGATACGCAGTATTTT | CAWSRGRDTQYF
NA | TRBJ2-7 | NA | TRBV6-6 | 13 | TGTGCCACCGGAAGGGACACAACCTACGAGCAGTACTTC | CATGRDTTYEQYF
NA | TRBJ2-2 | TRBD1 | TRBV6-6 | 15 | TGTGCCAGCAGTTTACAGGGGGGAGACACCGGGGAGCTGTTTTTT | CASSLQGGDTGELFF
NA | TRBJ1-2 | NA | TRBV5-6 | 12 | TGTGCCAGCAGCTTAACACGGGGTGGCTACACCTTC | CASSLTRGGYTF
NA | TRBJ1-2 | NA | TRBV6-5 | 17 | TGTGCCAGCAGTTACTCCCCGGGGACAACCACTAACTATGGCTACACCTTC | CASSYSPGTTTNYGYTF
NA | TRBJ2-3 | TRBD2 | TRBV7-6 | 18 | TGTGCCAGCAGCTTACGGCTAGCGGGGGGGCAGGTCACAGATACGCAGTATTTT | CASSLRLAGGQVTDTQYF
NA | TRBJ2-5 | TRBD1 | TRBV5-4 | 15 | TGTGCCAGCAAACCGGGACAGGGGATTCAAGAGACCCAGTACTTC | CASKPGQGIQETQYF
few | TRBJ2-3 | NA | TRBV19 | 15 | TGTGCCAGTAGTTCCAAGGGACTCTCCCAGGATACGCAGTATTTT | CASSSKGLSQDTQYF
NA | TRBJ2-1 | TRBD2 | TRBV6-5 | 14 | TGTGCCAGCAGTCGCGCGACTAGCCACAATGAGCAGTTCTTC | CASSRATSHNEQFF
NA | TRBJ1-3 | NA | TRBV7-6 | 16 | TGTGCCAGCAGCTTAGCGGGCTCTCACTCTGGAAACACCATATATTTT | CASSLAGSHSGNTIYF
NA | TRBJ2-1 | NA | TRBV25-1 | 18 | TGTGCCAGCAGTGAATATCCTGGACAGTCCCTAAGGAACAATGAGCAGTTCTTC | CASSEYPGQSLRNNEQFF
NA | TRBJ1-1 | TRBD1 | TRBV30 | 13 | TGTGCCTGGAAAAGACAGGGGTCATCTGAAGCTTTCTTT | CAWKRQGSSEAFF
NA | TRBJ2-7 | NA | TRBV11-1 | 12 | TGTGCCAGCAGCTTAGCGGCTGGATGGCAGTACTTC | CASSLAAGWQYF
few | TRBJ2-5 | TRBD2 | TRBV19 | 15 | TGTGCCAGTAGTTGGGGGTACCCGGGGGGGGAGACCCAGTACTTC | CASSWGYPGGETQYF
NA | TRBJ2-3 | NA | TRBV6-1 | 14 | TGTGCCAGCCGCGCAGTTCCAATCACAGATACGCAGTATTTT | CASRAVPITDTQYF
NA | TRBJ1-1 | NA | TRBV5-4 | 16 | TGTGCCAGCAGCCAAGATGCCCAGGTGGGAGCCGCTGAAGCTTTCTTT | CASSQDAQVGAAEAFF
NA | TRBJ2-7 | NA | TRBV29-1 | 11 | TGCAGCGTTGGGACCTCCTACGAGCAGTACTTC | CSVGTSYEQYF
NA | TRBJ1-4 | NA | TRBV20-1 | 13 | TGCAGTGCTAGAGATCAGGGATGGGGAAAACTGTTTTTT | CSARDQGWGKLFF
once | TRBJ2-3 | TRBD2 | TRBV6-2/TRBV6-3 | 12 | TGTGCCACGCGAACCGGGAGGGGTACGCAGTATTTT | CATRTGRGTQYF
NA | TRBJ1-1 | NA | TRBV20-1 | 12 | TGCAGTGCTGGCAGGGGGAACACTGAAGCTTTCTTT | CSAGRGNTEAFF
NA | TRBJ2-2 | NA | TRBV18 | 17 | TGTGCCAGCTCACGCATATCTCGGACAGCGAACACCGGGGAGCTGTTTTTT | CASSRISRTANTGELFF
few | TRBJ1-2 | NA | TRBV5-1 | 14 | TGCGCCAGCAGCTCTGGGGACTGGAGTTATGGCTACACCTTC | CASSSGDWSYGYTF
NA | TRBJ1-1 | TRBD1 | TRBV27 | 17 | TGTGCCAGCAGCTTAGGACAGGGGGCAATAAAGAACACTGAAGCTTTCTTT | CASSLGQGAIKNTEAFF
once | TRBJ1-2 | NA | TRBV27 | 15 | TGTGCCAGCAGTTTTGGCGGGCAGAAGAACTATGGCTACACCTTC | CASSFGGQKNYGYTF
once | TRBJ2-5 | NA | TRBV7-9 | 13 | TGTGCCAGCAGCCCCCGATTGGGTGAGACCCAGTACTTC | CASSPRLGETQYF
NA | TRBJ1-5 | NA | TRBV30 | 14 | TGTGCCTGGAGTGTACGGTGGGGAGGTCAGCCCCAGCATTTT | CAWSVRWGGQPQHF
NA | TRBJ1-1 | NA | TRBV19 | 15 | TGTGCCAGTAGTAATAGTGGGCTCCTAGGGACTGAAGCTTTCTTT | CASSNSGLLGTEAFF
few | TRBJ1-2 | TRBD1 | TRBV30 | 16 | TGTGCCTGGAGCTCGGGACAGGGGATAGGGGGCTATGGCTACACCTTC | CAWSSGQGIGGYGYTF
NA | TRBJ1-1 | NA | TRBV5-5 | 16 | TGTGCCAGCAGCTTGAGTACAGCCGTAATGAACACTGAAGCTTTCTTT | CASSLSTAVMNTEAFF
NA | TRBJ2-1 | NA | TRBV18 | 17 | TGTGCCAGCTCAACAGCCTCCGGGCCCTCTGGACGCAATGAGCAGTTCTTC | CASSTASGPSGRNEQFF
NA | TRBJ1-2 | NA | TRBV6-1 | 15 | TGTGCCAGCAGTGAAGCGGGGGTATCTAGTATTGGCTACACCTTC | CASSEAGVSSIGYTF
few | TRBJ1-2 | TRBD1 | TRBV15 | 16 | TGTGCCACCAGCAGAGGAGGCGGCAGGGGGGTTTATGGCTACACCTTC | CATSRGGGRGVYGYTF
NA | TRBJ1-2 | NA | TRBV29-1 | 11 | TGCAGCGTTGTTCTGGGTTACGGCTACACCTTC | CSVVLGYGYTF
NA | TRBJ1-4 | TRBD1 | TRBV20-1 | 13 | TGCAGTGCTAGGGACAGGGAGTCCGAAAAACTGTTTTTT | CSARDRESEKLFF
NA | TRBJ2-3 | NA | TRBV30 | 16 | TGTGCCTACGGACAGAATCCCTTTTTGAGCACAGATACGCAGTATTTT | CAYGQNPFLSTDTQYF
NA | TRBJ2-1 | NA | TRBV12-3/TRBV12-4 | 16 | TGTGCCAGCAGTTTAGCTAGCCTCGGGGGATACAATGAGCAGTTCTTC | CASSLASLGGYNEQFF